This T cell receptor (beta chain) came from a study of blood T cell repertoires in COVID-19. Produced via immunoSEQ multiplex PCR; TCRdb's table is partial and in-frame only. The profile shows around 120,000 clones, about 80% of them singletons. CDR1 is SGHTA, CDR2 FQGNSA, per germline. This CDR3 contains 13 residues. Trimming left V 4 bases short and J 1 base short, with 8 bases between. The sample comprised peripheral blood. The chain combines TRBV7-2 with TRBJ2-7; maybe TRBD1 (6 bases). This clonotype was sampled from a man aged 35 to 55 with active or convalescent COVID-19. The DNA for the CDR3 is TGTGCCAGCAGCTACGACAGGTCCTACGAGCAGTACTTC. Its translation is CASSYDRSYEQYF.